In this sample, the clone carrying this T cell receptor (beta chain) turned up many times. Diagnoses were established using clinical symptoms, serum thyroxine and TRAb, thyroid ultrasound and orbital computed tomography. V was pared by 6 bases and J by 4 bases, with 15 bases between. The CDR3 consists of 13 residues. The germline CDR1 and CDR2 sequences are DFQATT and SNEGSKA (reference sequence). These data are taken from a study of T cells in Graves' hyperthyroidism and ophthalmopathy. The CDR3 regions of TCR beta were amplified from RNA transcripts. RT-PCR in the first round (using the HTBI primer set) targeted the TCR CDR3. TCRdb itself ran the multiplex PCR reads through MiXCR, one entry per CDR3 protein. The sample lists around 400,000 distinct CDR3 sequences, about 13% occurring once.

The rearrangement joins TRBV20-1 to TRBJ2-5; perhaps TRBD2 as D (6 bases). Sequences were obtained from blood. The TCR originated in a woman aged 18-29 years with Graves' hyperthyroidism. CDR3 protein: CSARSVSGETQYF. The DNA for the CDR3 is TGCAGTGCCCGCTCAGTTAGCGGAGAGACCCAGTACTTC.